This T cell receptor (beta chain) was captured by sequencing in a study of control samples from healthy donors and cancer patients. The repertoire was sequenced with immunoSEQ multiplex PCR; TCRdb's copy has only in-frame clones and lacks some. The sample has about 80,000 clones, roughly nine tenths seen once. Germline V lookup: CDR1 MNHEY, CDR2 SVGAGI. Losses at the gene ends were 2 bases for V and 6 bases for J; bases not matched to a gene: 7. This CDR3 has 15 amino acids. The sequence came from a woman aged 55-70 years in good health. The sample taken for sequencing was blood. The chain couples TRBV6-5 to TRBJ2-3; 8 bases line up with TRBD2. CDR3 in amino acids: CASSYRSLAGDTQYF. CDR3 coding DNA: TGTGCCAGCAGTTACCGTAGTTTAGCGGGGGATACGCAGTATTTT.